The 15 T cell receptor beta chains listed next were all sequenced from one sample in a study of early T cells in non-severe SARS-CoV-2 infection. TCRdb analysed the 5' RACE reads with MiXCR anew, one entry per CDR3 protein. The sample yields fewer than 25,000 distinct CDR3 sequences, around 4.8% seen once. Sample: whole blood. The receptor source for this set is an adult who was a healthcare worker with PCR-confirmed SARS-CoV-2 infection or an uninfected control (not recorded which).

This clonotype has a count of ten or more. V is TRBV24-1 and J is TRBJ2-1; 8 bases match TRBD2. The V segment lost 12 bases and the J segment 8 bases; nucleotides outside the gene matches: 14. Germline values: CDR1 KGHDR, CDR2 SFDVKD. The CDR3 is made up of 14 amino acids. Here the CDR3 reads CASPESGGLDEQFF. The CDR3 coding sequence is TGTGCCTCCCCGGAGTCCGGGGGACTAGATGAGCAGTTCTTC.

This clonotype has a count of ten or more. CDR3 DNA sequence: TGTGCCAGCAGCTTCGATCGCTCCAACGTCCTGACTTTC. This sequence encodes CASSFDRSNVLTF. The chain employs TRBV11-2 and TRBJ2-6; unclear D gene. V gave up 3 bases and J gave up 8 bases, with 8 bases separating them. The CDR3 loop spans 13 amino acids. CDR1 is SGHAT and CDR2 is FQNNGV in the germline V gene. The variable domain in full, with the rest retrieved from reference TRBV11-2 and TRBJ2-6, is EAGVAQSPRYKIIEKRQSVAFWCNPISGHATLYWYQQILGQGPKLLIQFQNNGVVDDSQLPKDRFSAERLKGVDSTLKIQPAKLEDSAVYLCASSFDRSNVLTFGAGSRLTVL.

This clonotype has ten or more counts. Here the CDR3 DNA reads TGCGCCAGCAGCCAGGAAAGGACAGGGGCTTCCGGGGAGCTGTTTTTT. Protein product: CASSQERTGASGELFF. The chain recombines TRBV4-3 with TRBJ2-2; TRBD1 agrees at 9 bases. This CDR3 spans 16 amino acids. The trim removed 3 bases at V and 6 bases at J, leaving 8 bases unmatched. Germline CDR1 reads LGHNA; CDR2 reads YSLEER.

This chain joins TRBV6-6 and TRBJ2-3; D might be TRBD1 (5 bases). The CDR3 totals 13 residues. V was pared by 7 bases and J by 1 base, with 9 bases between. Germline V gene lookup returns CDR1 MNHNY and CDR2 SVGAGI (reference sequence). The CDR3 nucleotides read TGTGCCAGCAAGGGGCCAGGCACAGATACGCAGTATTTT. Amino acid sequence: CASKGPGTDTQYF.

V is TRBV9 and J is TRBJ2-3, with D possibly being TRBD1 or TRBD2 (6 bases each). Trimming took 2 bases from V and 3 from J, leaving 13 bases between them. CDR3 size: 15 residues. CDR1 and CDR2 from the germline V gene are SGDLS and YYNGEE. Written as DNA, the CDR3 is TGTGCCAGCAGCGTGCTACAGGGAGGAACAGATACGCAGTATTTT. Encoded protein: CASSVLQGGTDTQYF.

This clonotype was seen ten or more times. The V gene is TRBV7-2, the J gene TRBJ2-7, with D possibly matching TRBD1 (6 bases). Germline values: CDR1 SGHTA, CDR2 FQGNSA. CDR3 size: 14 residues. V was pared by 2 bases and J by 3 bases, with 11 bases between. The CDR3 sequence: CASSLLQGHYEQYF. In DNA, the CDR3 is TGTGCCAGCAGCTTACTCCAGGGGCACTACGAGCAGTACTTC.

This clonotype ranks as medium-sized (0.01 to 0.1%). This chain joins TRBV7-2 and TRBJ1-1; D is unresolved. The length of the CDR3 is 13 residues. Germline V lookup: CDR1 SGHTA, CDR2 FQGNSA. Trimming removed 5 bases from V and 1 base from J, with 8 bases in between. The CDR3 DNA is TGTGCCAGCAGCCCCCAATCGAACACTGAAGCTTTCTTT. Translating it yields CASSPQSNTEAFF.

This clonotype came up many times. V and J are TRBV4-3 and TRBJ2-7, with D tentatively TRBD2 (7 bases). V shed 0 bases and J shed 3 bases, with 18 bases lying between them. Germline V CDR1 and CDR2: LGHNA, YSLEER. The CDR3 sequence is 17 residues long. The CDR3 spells CASSQDWGGPVFYEQYF. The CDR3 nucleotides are TGCGCCAGCAGCCAAGATTGGGGGGGGCCCGTTTTCTACGAGCAGTACTTC.

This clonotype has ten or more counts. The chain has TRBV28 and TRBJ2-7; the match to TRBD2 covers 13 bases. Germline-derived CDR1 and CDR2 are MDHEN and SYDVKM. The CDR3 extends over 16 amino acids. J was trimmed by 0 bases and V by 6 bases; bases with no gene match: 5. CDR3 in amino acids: CASRSWTSGGSYEQYF. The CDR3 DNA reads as TGTGCCAGCAGATCCTGGACTAGCGGGGGCTCCTACGAGCAGTACTTC.

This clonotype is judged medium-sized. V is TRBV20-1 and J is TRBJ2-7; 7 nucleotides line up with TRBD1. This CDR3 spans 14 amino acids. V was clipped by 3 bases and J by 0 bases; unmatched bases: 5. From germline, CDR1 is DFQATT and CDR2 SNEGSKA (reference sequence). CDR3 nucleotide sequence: TGCAGTGCTAGCGGGACAGAGAGCTCCTACGAGCAGTACTTC. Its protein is CSASGTESSYEQYF.

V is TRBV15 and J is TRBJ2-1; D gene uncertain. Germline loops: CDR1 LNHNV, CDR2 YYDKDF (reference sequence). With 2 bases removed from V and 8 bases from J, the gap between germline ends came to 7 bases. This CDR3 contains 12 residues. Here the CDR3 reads CATSRTKDEQFF. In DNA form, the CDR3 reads TGTGCCACCAGCAGAACCAAGGATGAGCAGTTCTTC.

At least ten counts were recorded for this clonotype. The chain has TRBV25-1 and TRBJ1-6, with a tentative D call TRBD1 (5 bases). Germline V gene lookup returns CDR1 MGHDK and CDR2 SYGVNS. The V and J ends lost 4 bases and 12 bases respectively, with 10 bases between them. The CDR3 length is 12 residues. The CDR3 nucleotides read TGTGCCAGCAGTGTTTTGGGGGGACCCCTCCACTTT. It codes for CASSVLGGPLHF.

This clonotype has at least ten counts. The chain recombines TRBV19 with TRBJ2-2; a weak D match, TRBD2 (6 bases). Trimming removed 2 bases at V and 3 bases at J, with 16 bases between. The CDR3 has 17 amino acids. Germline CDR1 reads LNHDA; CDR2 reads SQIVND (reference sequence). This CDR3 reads CASSIWLGGEDTGELFF. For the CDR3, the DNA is TGTGCCAGTAGTATATGGTTGGGAGGAGAAGACACCGGGGAGCTGTTTTTT.

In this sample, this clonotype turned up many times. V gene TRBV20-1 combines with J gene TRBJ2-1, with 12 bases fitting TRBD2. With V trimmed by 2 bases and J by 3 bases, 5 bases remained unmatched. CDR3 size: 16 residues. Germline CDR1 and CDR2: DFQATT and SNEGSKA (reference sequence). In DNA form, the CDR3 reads TGCAGTGCTAGATTCCTAGCGGGGGGGGACTACAATGAGCAGTTCTTC. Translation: CSARFLAGGDYNEQFF.

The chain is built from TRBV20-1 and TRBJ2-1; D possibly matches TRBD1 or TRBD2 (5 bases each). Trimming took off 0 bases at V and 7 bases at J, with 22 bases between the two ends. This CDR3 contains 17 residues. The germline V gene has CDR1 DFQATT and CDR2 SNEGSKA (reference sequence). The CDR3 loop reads CSARDLVGTIQRNEQFF. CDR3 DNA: TGCAGTGCTAGAGATTTAGTGGGGACCATACAGAGAAATGAGCAGTTCTTC.